This T cell receptor (beta chain) was recorded in a study of long-term antiretroviral therapy in people with HIV. Study in general: The earliest samples predate the 2015 immediate-ART recommendation by about a decade. General study results and limits: Repertoires from HIV showed CDR3 length ranges narrower than those of controls.

In germline, CDR1 is SGHTA, CDR2 FQGNSA. This CDR3 comprises 15 residues. V was pared by 1 base and J by 7 bases, with 4 bases of the junction left unmatched. The authors ran the immunoSEQ assay, v3.0, at survey level. Profiled with immunoSEQ multiplex PCR; TCRdb holds only in-frame clones, not every one. The sample comprises roughly 24,000 clones, approximately 87% of which are singletons, and roughly 8.2% rests with the top ten. The sample holds one count of this clone. Its antigen remains unknown. This clonotype was sampled from a man aged 40-49 years with HIV. The chain recombines TRBV7-2 with TRBJ1-4; 9 nucleotides line up with TRBD1. Sequencing was performed on unsorted PBMCs, taken about 5 years after starting antiretroviral therapy. The CDR3 region has the DNA TGTGCCAGCAGCTTAGGCTGGACAGGGGTTGAAAAACTGTTTTTT. As protein: CASSLGWTGVEKLFF.